This TCR beta chain stems from a study of blood T cell repertoires in COVID-19. About the study: PBMCs, B-cell-depleted T cells, or T cells were the source of the cDNA or gDNA that made up the material.

Per the germline V gene, CDR1 is LNHDA and CDR2 is SQIVND (reference sequence). Trimming at V came to 10 bases and at J to 4 bases, leaving 15 bases not matched to a gene. This CDR3 is 15 amino acids long. Participants spanned ages about 18 to 100 years and resided in 24 US areas. In assigning cohorts, the study relied on participant-reported clinical history. Original processing methods: Counts of nucleated cells, estimated from reference gene primer amplification, were obtained. Here immunoSEQ multiplex PCR was the method, and the copy in TCRdb shows in-frame clones only, minus some. Clone size and V and J calls were adopted from that table, with D and trimming inferred from the DNA. The table shows 190,000 or so clones, with about 87% occurring only once.

The clonotype was recovered from a man aged 18 to 30 with acute COVID-19. Sequencing input: PBMCs or T cells enriched from blood (not recorded which). This chain joins TRBV19 and TRBJ1-2; 7 bases map to TRBD1. The chain's CDR3 is CATTPGQTPIYGYTF. The CDR3 bases are TGTGCCACTACTCCGGGACAGACCCCAATCTATGGCTACACCTTC.